What follows are 18 T cell receptor beta chains derived from one specimen sequenced in a study of shared clonotypes between healthy human individuals. The data were produced by immunoSEQ multiplex PCR, yet TCRdb's version contains in-frame clones alone and is incomplete. The sample includes 470,000 or so clones, over 70% seen only once; the top ten take approximately 12%. The sequencing input was PBMCs. These receptors came from a middle-aged woman in good health. Some clones in this sample may be carry-over from other donors' samples.

V and J are TRBV7-8 and TRBJ1-2; 10 positions match TRBD1. With V trimmed by 1 base and J by 5 bases, 4 bases remained unmatched. CDR1 is SGHVS, CDR2 FQNEAQ, per germline. The CDR3 sequence is 15 residues long. Written as DNA, the CDR3 is TGTGCCAGCAGCTTAGGGACAGGGGGACCGTATGGCTACACCTTC. This sequence encodes CASSLGTGGPYGYTF.

The CDR3: CASSTSGRDQETQYF. The CDR3 DNA reads TGTGCCAGCAGCACGAGCGGGAGGGACCAAGAGACCCAGTACTTC. This rearrangement joins TRBV5-4 to TRBJ2-5; TRBD2 matches at 10 bases. The germline V gene encodes CDR1 SGHNT and CDR2 YYREEE (reference sequence). Germline trimming cut 4 bases from V and 0 bases from J; bases unmatched to any gene: 3. CDR3 size: 15 residues.

The chain is built from TRBV7-2 and TRBJ2-2; 10 nucleotides agree with TRBD2. The germline CDR1 and CDR2 sequences are SGHTA and FQGNSA. This CDR3 is 16 amino acids long. V was clipped by 3 bases and J by 3 bases; unmatched bases: 4. CDR3 sequence: CASSLGLASYTGELFF. The CDR3 nucleotides read TGTGCCAGCAGCTTGGGACTAGCGAGTTACACCGGGGAGCTGTTTTTT. The entire variable domain, with the rest obtained from reference TRBV7-2 and TRBJ2-2, is as follows: GAGVSQSPSNKVTEKGKDVELRCDPISGHTALYWYRQSLGQGLEFLIYFQGNSAPDKSGLPSDRFSAERTGGSVSTLTIQRTQQEDSAVYLCASSLGLASYTGELFFGEGSRLTVL.

The chain is built from TRBV5-4 and TRBJ2-5, with 7 positions matching TRBD2. The germline V gene has CDR1 SGHNT and CDR2 YYREEE (reference sequence). The CDR3 has 15 amino acids. V lost 4 bases to trimming and J lost 5 bases; unmatched junction nucleotides: 11. The CDR3 here is CASSRVGRIMETQYF. The CDR3 DNA reads TGTGCCAGCAGCCGGGTCGGGAGGATTATGGAGACCCAGTACTTC. Drawing the rest from reference TRBV5-4 and TRBJ2-5, the complete variable domain is ETGVTQSPTHLIKTRGQQVTLRCSSQSGHNTVSWYQQALGQGPQFIFQYYREEENGRGNFPPRFSGLQFPNYSSELNVNALELDDSALYLCASSRVGRIMETQYFGPGTRLLVL.

The chain employs TRBV7-2 and TRBJ2-1; 9 bases fit TRBD1. V trimming: 2 bases; J trimming: 3 bases; junction bases outside the gene matches: 5. The CDR3 contains 16 residues. Germline V gene data show CDR1 as SGHTA and CDR2 as FQGNSA. In nucleotides, the CDR3 is TGTGCCAGCAGCTTAACCGGGACAGGGTACTACAATGAGCAGTTCTTC. It is translated as CASSLTGTGYYNEQFF.

This chain uses TRBV6-5 with TRBJ1-5; a possible D gene is TRBD1 (5 bases). Trimming left V 2 bases short and J 4 bases short, with 12 bases between. This CDR3 is built from 15 residues. Germline CDR1 reads MNHEY; CDR2 reads SVGAGI. CDR3 loop: CASSYGGGGNQPQHF. DNA for the CDR3: TGTGCCAGCAGTTACGGTGGTGGGGGGAATCAGCCCCAGCATTTT.

The chain uses TRBV11-3 and TRBJ2-2; possible D gene TRBD2, 5 bases. V lost 5 bases and J lost 3, with 13 bases in between. CDR1 and CDR2 from the germline V gene are SGHNT and YENEEA. This CDR3 has 15 residues. The CDR3, as DNA: TGTGCCAGCAGCCTCGACTATCGCGACACCGGGGAGCTGTTTTTT. Its protein product is CASSLDYRDTGELFF.

The V call is TRBV5-6, the J call TRBJ2-3; the match to TRBD2 covers 9 bases. The V gene's germline CDR1 is SGHDT and CDR2 YYEEEE. CDR3 length equals 16 residues. V was clipped by 4 bases and J by 4 bases; unmatched bases: 10. This CDR3 is CASSLIGSGSPDTQYF. The CDR3 bases are TGTGCCAGCAGCCTGATCGGTAGCGGGAGCCCAGATACGCAGTATTTT.

The chain uses TRBV5-1 and TRBJ1-1, with TRBD1 matching 10 bases. Trimming at V came to 2 bases and at J to 0 bases, leaving 7 bases not matched to a gene. Germline CDR1 SGHRS, CDR2 YFSETQ. The CDR3 loop spans 17 amino acids. In DNA form, the CDR3 reads TGCGCCAGCAGCTTATCCGGGACAGGGGTCATGAACACTGAAGCTTTCTTT. It yields the protein CASSLSGTGVMNTEAFF. The full variable domain, its missing parts supplied by reference TRBV5-1 and TRBJ1-1, is KAGVTQTPRYLIKTRGQQVTLSCSPISGHRSVSWYQQTPGQGLQFLFEYFSETQRNKGNFPGRFSGRQFSNSRSEMNVSTLELGDSALYLCASSLSGTGVMNTEAFFGQGTRLTVV.

This rearrangement joins TRBV2 to TRBJ1-2, with D uncertain. The length of the CDR3 is 14 residues. CDR1 is SNHLY and CDR2 is FYNNEI in the germline V gene. Trimming removed 3 bases at V and 4 bases at J, with 12 bases between. The CDR3 nucleotides read TGTGCCAGCAGTGACGGGTTGTTGGCCTATGGCTACACCTTC. Its protein product is CASSDGLLAYGYTF. Full variable domain (rest looked up from reference TRBV2 and TRBJ1-2): EPEVTQTPSHQVTQMGQEVILRCVPISNHLYFYWYRQILGQKVEFLVSFYNNEISEKSEIFDDQFSVERPDGSNFTLKIRSTKLEDSAMYFCASSDGLLAYGYTFGSGTRLTVV.

The chain has TRBV11-1 and TRBJ2-3, with D maybe TRBD1 (7 bases). Deletions cut 5 bases from V and 9 bases from J, with 12 bases between. Germline CDR1 and CDR2: SGHAT and FQDESV (reference sequence). The CDR3 consists of 12 residues. CDR3 coding DNA: TGTGCCAGCAGCGCGGGACAGAGGACGCAGTATTTT. This sequence encodes CASSAGQRTQYF.

The chain couples TRBV29-1 to TRBJ1-1, with D perhaps matching TRBD1 (6 bases). This CDR3 is 13 amino acids long. V was trimmed by 4 bases and J by 1 base, leaving 10 bases between them. Germline CDR1 and CDR2: SQVTM and ANQGSEA. In nucleotides, the CDR3 is TGCAGCGTTGGCAGGGGTGGGAACACTGAAGCTTTCTTT. Residues: CSVGRGGNTEAFF. The whole variable domain, filled in from reference TRBV29-1 and TRBJ1-1, reads SAVISQKPSRDICQRGTSLTIQCQVDSQVTMMFWYRQQPGQSLTLIATANQGSEATYESGFVIDKFPISRPNLTFSTLTVSNMSPEDSSIYLCSVGRGGNTEAFFGQGTRLTVV.

This chain links TRBV11-2 with TRBJ2-7; no clear D. This CDR3 is 13 amino acids long. The V gene's germline CDR1 is SGHAT and CDR2 FQNNGV. Trimming removed 5 bases from V and 4 bases from J, with 12 bases in between. CDR3 sequence (DNA): TGTGCCAGCAGCCACCCCAGTGGTTACGAGCAGTACTTC. It codes for CASSHPSGYEQYF.

The gene calls are TRBV30 and TRBJ2-1; 16 positions match TRBD2. The CDR3 has 17 residues. The germline gives CDR1 GTSNPN, CDR2 SVGIG (reference sequence). The J segment lost 3 bases and the V segment lost 6 bases, leaving 8 bases of the junction unmatched. DNA of the CDR3: TGTGCCTGCTATGGGACTAGCGGGAGGGCCGTCTACAATGAGCAGTTCTTC. Its translation: CACYGTSGRAVYNEQFF.

The V gene is TRBV4-2, the J gene TRBJ2-7; D remains unclear. From germline, CDR1 is LGHNA and CDR2 YNFKEQ. The CDR3 is made up of 13 amino acids. V shed 0 bases and J shed 2 bases, with 5 bases lying between them. The CDR3 nucleotides are TGTGCCAGCAGCCAAGATCTAGCCTACGAGCAGTACTTC. Its protein product is CASSQDLAYEQYF.

This sequence joins TRBV19 and TRBJ2-7, with a weak D call TRBD2 (5 bases). The length of the CDR3 is 13 residues. CDR1 and CDR2 (germline): LNHDA, SQIVND (reference sequence). V lost 8 bases to trimming and J lost 2 bases, with 13 bases between them. The CDR3 region is CASAGVGAYEQYF. The DNA for the CDR3 is TGTGCCAGTGCTGGTGTGGGAGCCTACGAGCAGTACTTC.

V usage is TRBV28 and J usage is TRBJ2-5, with unresolved D. The CDR3 spans 12 residues. CDR1 is MDHEN and CDR2 is SYDVKM in the germline V gene. Between the trimmed V and J ends, which lost 2 bases and 5 bases, there was a span of 6 bases. The CDR3 protein is CASSLSGETQYF. CDR3 in DNA: TGTGCCAGCAGTTTAAGTGGTGAGACCCAGTACTTC.

Concerning this clone itself: A read error is the likely source, as a far larger clone sits one nucleotide away. The rearrangement uses TRBV7-9 and TRBJ2-7; unclear D gene. The CDR3 runs to 12 residues. Looked up from germline, CDR1 is SEHNR and CDR2 is FQNEAQ (reference sequence). The CDR3 nucleotides are TGTGCCGGCAGCTTAGTCGGGTACGAGCAGTACTTC. Encoded protein: CAGSLVGYEQYF.